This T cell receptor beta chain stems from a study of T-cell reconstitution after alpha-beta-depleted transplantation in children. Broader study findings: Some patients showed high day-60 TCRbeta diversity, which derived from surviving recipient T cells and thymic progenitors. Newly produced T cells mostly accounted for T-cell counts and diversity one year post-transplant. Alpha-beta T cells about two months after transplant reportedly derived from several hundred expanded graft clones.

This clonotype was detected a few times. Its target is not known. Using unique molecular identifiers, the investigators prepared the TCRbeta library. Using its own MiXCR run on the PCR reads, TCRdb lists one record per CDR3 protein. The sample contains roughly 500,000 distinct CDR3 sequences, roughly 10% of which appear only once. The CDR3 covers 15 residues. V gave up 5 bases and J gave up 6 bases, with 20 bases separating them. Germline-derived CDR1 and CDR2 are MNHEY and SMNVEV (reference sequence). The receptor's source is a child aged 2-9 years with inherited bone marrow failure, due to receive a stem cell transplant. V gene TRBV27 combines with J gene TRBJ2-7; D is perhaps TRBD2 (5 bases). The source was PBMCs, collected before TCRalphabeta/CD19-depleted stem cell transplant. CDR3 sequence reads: CASSHLAFAPGEQYF. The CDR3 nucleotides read TGTGCCAGCAGTCATCTAGCTTTTGCCCCGGGCGAGCAGTACTTC.